The rows below give T cell receptor beta chains drawn from one sample of a study of T cell changes during pregnancy in multiple sclerosis. Repertoires were generated with immunoSEQ multiplex PCR, while TCRdb's copy carries only in-frame clones and drops some. The top ten hold about 2.6% of the sample, which has about 59,000 clones, less than 95% seen once. Sample: CD8+ T cells from peripheral blood mononuclear cells, taken after pregnancy. Every receptor here comes from a female donor with multiple sclerosis, enrolled in a pregnancy study. CDR3s include the opening cysteine and the closing phenylalanine or tryptophan. The D gene is left open where the match is weak. For some rows the clone size is stated as once, few or many, or as a class when expanded; others skip it.

clone size	V gene	CDR3 length	D gene	J gene	CDR3 DNA	CDR3 protein
-	TRBV2	17	TRBD2	TRBJ2-5	TGTGCCAGCAGCGCTAGTAGGACTAGCGGATACCAAGAGACCCAGTACTTC	CASSASRTSGYQETQYF
-	TRBV11-1	15	-	TRBJ1-3	TGTGCCAGCAGCTTTTCAGGAAGAGTCGGTAACACCATATATTTT	CASSFSGRVGNTIYF
-	TRBV5-6	15	TRBD1	TRBJ1-2	TGTGCCAGCAGCTTGCACAGGACAGGGTTGTATGGCTACACCTTC	CASSLHRTGLYGYTF
-	TRBV27	13	-	TRBJ2-7	TGTGCCAGCAGTTTTGGCCGCTCCTACGAGCAGTACTTC	CASSFGRSYEQYF
-	TRBV7-6	14	-	TRBJ2-1	TGTGCCAGCAGCGACAGGACTAGTCCCCATGAGCAGTTCTTC	CASSDRTSPHEQFF
-	TRBV20-1	11	-	TRBJ2-7	TGCAGTGCTAGAGATAACTACGAGCAGTACTTC	CSARDNYEQYF
-	TRBV7-9	15	TRBD1	TRBJ1-2	TGTGCCAGCATGGTGGGACAGGGGGCATGGGAAGGCTACACCTTC	CASMVGQGAWEGYTF
-	TRBV7-2	14	-	TRBJ1-1	TGTGCCAGCAGCTTTACAGCGGGGAACACTGAAGCTTTCTTT	CASSFTAGNTEAFF
-	TRBV6-1	13	TRBD1	TRBJ1-1	TGTGCCAGCAGTACAGGGGGTCGAACTGAAGCTTTCTTT	CASSTGGRTEAFF
-	TRBV27	13	TRBD2	TRBJ2-7	TGTGCCAGCGCTAGCGGGCTCTCCTACGAGCAGTACTTC	CASASGLSYEQYF
-	TRBV4-3	19	TRBD1	TRBJ1-1	TGCGCCAGCAGCCAAGAGATGAAACAGGGGACGATTATGATGGCTGAAGCTTTCTTT	CASSQEMKQGTIMMAEAFF
-	TRBV27	13	-	TRBJ2-7	TGTGCCAGCAGTTTAGCAGAACCTTACGAGCAGTACTTC	CASSLAEPYEQYF
-	TRBV5-1	14	TRBD1	TRBJ1-2	TGCGCCAGCAGCTTGGGACAGGGCGCCTATGGCTACACCTTC	CASSLGQGAYGYTF
-	TRBV5-1	14	TRBD1	TRBJ1-2	TGCGCCAGCAGCTTGGGGACAGGGCACGATGGCTACACCTTC	CASSLGTGHDGYTF
-	TRBV7-9	15	-	TRBJ2-4	TGTGCCAGCAGCCCTGGGGCCCTAGCCAAAAACATTCAGTACTTC	CASSPGALAKNIQYF
-	TRBV7-9	17	TRBD2	TRBJ2-6	TGTGCCAGCAGCACCGGGGGGGCAGGGCCCGGGGCCAACGTCCTGACTTTC	CASSTGGAGPGANVLTF
-	TRBV19	13	TRBD1	TRBJ2-2	TGTGCCAGTAGTAACAGGGGTTTCCGGGAGCTGTTTTTT	CASSNRGFRELFF
-	TRBV7-3	14	TRBD2	TRBJ2-5	TGTGCCAGCAGCTTTCTAGCGGGACAAGAGACCCAGTACTTC	CASSFLAGQETQYF
-	TRBV7-9	15	TRBD1	TRBJ2-2	TGTGCCAGCAGCTGGCGCGGGACAGGGTACGGGGAGCTGTTTTTT	CASSWRGTGYGELFF
-	TRBV7-2	15	-	TRBJ2-3	TGTGCCAGCAGCTTAGCGGGAGGTAGTGGGGATACGCAGTATTTT	CASSLAGGSGDTQYF
-	TRBV7-3	15	TRBD2	TRBJ2-3	TGTGCCAGCAGCCCTGGGACTAGCGGGAGTGATACGCAGTATTTT	CASSPGTSGSDTQYF
-	TRBV30	13	-	TRBJ2-7	TGTGCCTGGAGTGTGAGATACTCCTACGAGCAGTACTTC	CAWSVRYSYEQYF
-	TRBV15	15	-	TRBJ2-5	TGTGCCACCAGCAGAGATGGAGGGCTTCAAGAGACCCAGTACTTC	CATSRDGGLQETQYF
-	TRBV20-1	11	TRBD1	TRBJ1-5	TGCAGTGCTAGTGACAGGGGTCCCCAGCATTTT	CSASDRGPQHF
-	TRBV9	17	TRBD2	TRBJ2-7	TGTGCCAGCAGCGTAGACTTCGGGACTAGCGGAGTCGACGAGCAGTACTTC	CASSVDFGTSGVDEQYF
-	TRBV2	14	-	TRBJ1-4	TGTGCCAGCAGTGAAGCTACGGGGGATGAAAAACTGTTTTTT	CASSEATGDEKLFF
medium-sized	TRBV10-2	13	TRBD2	TRBJ2-1	TGCGCCAGCAACCAGCGGGAGTACAATGAGCAGTTCTTC	CASNQREYNEQFF
-	TRBV10-3	14	TRBD1	TRBJ1-4	TGTGCCATCAGTGAAACACAGGGGGATGAAAAACTGTTTTTT	CAISETQGDEKLFF
-	TRBV27	13	TRBD1	TRBJ1-2	TGTGCCAGCAGTCCTAACAGGGGATATGGCTACACCTTC	CASSPNRGYGYTF
once	TRBV4-1	16	TRBD2	TRBJ2-1	TGCGCCAGCAGCCAAGATCGACTAGCGGGGGCCGTTCGGCAGTTCTTC	CASSQDRLAGAVRQFF
-	TRBV29-1	12	-	TRBJ1-1	TGCAGCGTCCACAGGGAAGACACTGAAGCTTTCTTT	CSVHREDTEAFF
once	TRBV19	13	-	TRBJ2-6	TGTGCCAGCAGGGAATCTGGGGCCAACGTCCTGACTTTC	CASRESGANVLTF
-	TRBV9	17	TRBD1	TRBJ2-2	TGTGCCAGCAGTCTATCTAGGGGGACAGCGAACACCGGGGAGCTGTTTTTT	CASSLSRGTANTGELFF
-	TRBV5-1	16	-	TRBJ1-4	TGCGCCAGCAGCTTGGCCGTTGGAGCAACTAATGAAAAACTGTTTTTT	CASSLAVGATNEKLFF
-	TRBV4-1	14	-	TRBJ2-1	TGCGCCAGCAGCCACCCATTACACTACAATGAGCAGTTCTTC	CASSHPLHYNEQFF
-	TRBV30	12	-	TRBJ1-2	TGTGCCTGGAGTGCGGGGGGCCATGGCTACACCTTC	CAWSAGGHGYTF
-	TRBV30	17	TRBD2	TRBJ2-2	TGTGCCTGGAGTGTACAGGGACTAGGCCAAAGCTACGGGGAGCTGTTTTTT	CAWSVQGLGQSYGELFF
-	TRBV4-3	16	-	TRBJ2-7	TGCGCCAGCAGCCAAGAGGCCGGGACTTCCTTATACGAGCAGTACTTC	CASSQEAGTSLYEQYF
-	TRBV11-2	13	TRBD1	TRBJ2-7	TGTGCCAGCAGCAAGGGACAGACCTACGAGCAGTACTTC	CASSKGQTYEQYF
-	TRBV4-3	14	-	TRBJ1-6	TGCGCCAGCAGCCAGAAGGCGGGGTATTCACCCCTCCACTTT	CASSQKAGYSPLHF
-	TRBV6-5	13	-	TRBJ1-1	TGTGCCAGCCGGGGGGCAGGGCGAACTGAAGCTTTCTTT	CASRGAGRTEAFF
-	TRBV5-5	15	-	TRBJ2-7	TGTGCCAGCAGCTTGGAGGGGCTCGGTAGAGACGAGCAGTACTTC	CASSLEGLGRDEQYF
-	TRBV27	15	TRBD1	TRBJ2-1	TGTGCCAGCAGTCCGGGGACAGGGGGCTACAATGAGCAGTTCTTC	CASSPGTGGYNEQFF
-	TRBV7-9	15	-	TRBJ1-2	TGTGCCAGCAGCTTAGATACAGGGACAAACTATGGCTACACCTTC	CASSLDTGTNYGYTF
-	TRBV28	14	-	TRBJ2-1	TGTGCCAGCAATATGGCGGGGGCGAACAATGAGCAGTTCTTC	CASNMAGANNEQFF
-	TRBV25-1	16	-	TRBJ2-1	TGTGCCAGCAGTGATCGACGGGACATGGGGCGAATAGAGCAGTTCTTC	CASSDRRDMGRIEQFF
-	TRBV10-2	14	TRBD1	TRBJ2-3	TGCGCCAGCAGTTTACTCACAGGGGTAGATACGCAGTATTTT	CASSLLTGVDTQYF
-	TRBV5-6	12	-	TRBJ1-5	TGTGCCAGCAGCTTCGGGGATCAGCCCCAGCATTTT	CASSFGDQPQHF
-	TRBV10-2	16	-	TRBJ2-1	TGCGCCAGCAGTGAGGGGCCAGGGAACTCCTACAATGAGCAGTTCTTC	CASSEGPGNSYNEQFF
-	TRBV12-5	16	TRBD2	TRBJ2-7	TGTGCTAGTGGCCGAGGACTAGCGGGAGGTGGGTACGAGCAGTACTTC	CASGRGLAGGGYEQYF
-	TRBV19	17	TRBD2	TRBJ2-7	TGTGCCAGTAGTATGTCTGCTAGCGGGATTAGTTCCTACGAGCAGTACTTC	CASSMSASGISSYEQYF
-	TRBV7-9	15	TRBD1	TRBJ2-7	TGTGCCAGCAGCAACAGGACAGGGGCCTTAGGCGAGCAGTACTTC	CASSNRTGALGEQYF